This TCR beta chain was retrieved from a study of cytomegalovirus exposure and HLA in healthy donors. Looking at the study overall: The same platform as the approximately 640 first-cohort repertoires was used for the 120 validation repertoires, a later analysis reported. Regarding the study as a whole: In vitro testing confirmed three CMV-associated chains as specific for CMV antigens.

The CDR3 has 14 residues. The V gene end was trimmed by 4 bases and the J gene end by 5 bases; junction bases not matched to a gene: 4. CDR1 and CDR2 (germline): SNHLY, FYNNEI. Profiled with immunoSEQ multiplex PCR; TCRdb holds only in-frame clones, not every one. The repertoire holds some 130,000 clones, with about nine tenths as singletons. Comment on this clone: Its antigen is not identified.

The donors were members of the validation cohort comprising over 90 subjects, separate from the approximately 630-subject first cohort. The sequence came from a man aged 25-45 years in good health and CMV-seronegative. The genes are TRBV2 and TRBJ2-2, with 7 bases matching TRBD1. The material sequenced was PBMCs. The CDR3 loop is CASSGRGQTGELFF. For the CDR3, the DNA is TGTGCCAGCAGTGGTAGGGGACAGACCGGGGAGCTGTTTTTT.